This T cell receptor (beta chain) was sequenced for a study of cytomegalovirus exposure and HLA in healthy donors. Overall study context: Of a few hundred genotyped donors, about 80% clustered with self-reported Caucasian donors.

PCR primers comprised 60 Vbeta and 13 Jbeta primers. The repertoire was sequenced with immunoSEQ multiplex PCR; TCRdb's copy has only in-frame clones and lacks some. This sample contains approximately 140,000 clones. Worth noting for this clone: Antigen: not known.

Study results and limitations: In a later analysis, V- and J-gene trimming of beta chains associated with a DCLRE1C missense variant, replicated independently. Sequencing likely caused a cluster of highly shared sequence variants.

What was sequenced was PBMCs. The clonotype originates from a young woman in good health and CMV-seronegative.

The CDR3 sequence is CASSTAGGYTF. The CDR3, as DNA: TGTGCCAGCAGTACTGCGGGTGGCTACACCTTC. The genes are TRBV28 and TRBJ1-2; no clear D gene. The CDR3 is made up of 11 amino acids. Trimming left V 5 bases short and J 7 bases short, with 8 bases between. Germline loops: CDR1 MDHEN, CDR2 SYDVKM.